The next 12 T cell receptor beta chains were all read from a single sample in a study of STAT3 mutations in large granular lymphocyte leukemia. Study-level points and caveats: In T-cell large granular lymphocyte leukemia, about half of patients showed multiple immunodominant subclonotypes.

No antigen has been assigned to these receptors. Method: immunoSEQ multiplex PCR; TCRdb's copy keeps in-frame clones and lacks some. The sample has over 10,000 clones, 81% seen once. The sample consisted of peripheral blood mononuclear cells. The receptor set was obtained from a man in his fifties or sixties with T-cell large granular lymphocyte leukemia. Some clones in this sample may be carry-over from other donors' samples.

This clone was observed once. In nucleotides, the CDR3 is TGCGCCAGCACGGAGGGACTACACCCCACAGATACGCAGTATTTT. Translating it yields CASTEGLHPTDTQYF. This rearrangement joins TRBV10-1 to TRBJ2-3, with TRBD2 identical over 7 bases. With 7 bases clipped from V and 2 bases from J, the junction kept 9 bases outside the gene matches. Germline assignment: CDR1 WNHNN and CDR2 SYGVQD (reference sequence). CDR3 length: 15 residues.

This clone was seen just once. The V call is TRBV18, the J call TRBJ2-7; D may be TRBD2 (5 bases). Trimming stripped 6 bases from V and 5 bases from J, with 11 bases between. CDR3 size: 12 residues. Germline values: CDR1 KGHSH, CDR2 LQKENI. The CDR3 region is CASSELGDEQYF. The CDR3 DNA reads TGTGCCAGCTCTGAACTGGGAGACGAGCAGTACTTC.

The rearrangement uses TRBV7-2 and TRBJ1-3; D is unclear. With 1 base removed from V and 0 bases from J, the gap between germline ends came to 13 bases. Looked up from germline, CDR1 is SGHTA and CDR2 is FQGNSA. The CDR3 is 17 amino acids. The chain's CDR3 is CASSLDHSSASGNTIYF. DNA for the CDR3: TGTGCCAGCAGCTTAGACCATTCCTCGGCCTCTGGAAACACCATATATTTT.

The V call is TRBV5-1, the J call TRBJ2-7, with D possibly TRBD2 on 7 matching bases. The V gene's germline CDR1 is SGHRS and CDR2 YFSETQ. With 0 bases removed from V and 0 bases from J, the gap between germline ends came to 13 bases. CDR3 length equals 16 residues. Here the CDR3 reads CASSLEGGSISYEQYF. As DNA, the CDR3 is TGCGCCAGCAGCTTGGAGGGGGGGAGCATCTCCTACGAGCAGTACTTC.

V usage is TRBV6-6 and J usage is TRBJ1-2; no clear D. The CDR3 sequence is 13 residues long. CDR1 and CDR2 from the germline V gene are MNHNY and SVGAGI (reference sequence). The V end was cut by 2 bases, the J end by 4 bases, with 8 bases between. The CDR3 DNA reads as TGTGCCAGCAGTTACCCCGAGTTCTATGGCTACACCTTC. Translated: CASSYPEFYGYTF.

The CDR3 region is CASSLGRTVTGELFF. DNA for the CDR3: TGTGCCAGCAGCTTAGGTCGAACGGTTACCGGGGAGCTGTTTTTT. This chain joins TRBV11-2 and TRBJ2-2, with no clear D. The CDR3 extends over 15 amino acids. Germline CDR1 SGHAT, CDR2 FQNNGV. Between the trimmed V and J ends, which lost 1 base and 5 bases, there was a span of 11 bases.

The CDR3 sequence is CASSSTSPYSTQYF. CDR3 nucleotide sequence: TGTGCCAGCAGTTCCACTAGTCCTTATTCCACCCAGTACTTC. V is TRBV27 and J is TRBJ2-5; D is perhaps TRBD2 (5 bases). Germline V gene sequence: CDR1 MNHEY, CDR2 SMNVEV (reference sequence). V lost 4 bases and J lost 8, with 17 bases in between. CDR3 length equals 14 residues.

The V gene is TRBV28, the J gene TRBJ1-1; D perhaps matches TRBD1 (6 bases). The V end was cut by 6 bases, the J end by 0 bases, with 11 bases between. The CDR3 is 14 amino acids. Per germline, CDR1 MDHEN and CDR2 SYDVKM. DNA of the CDR3: TGTGCCAGCAGCCCGGGGGCTTTGAACACTGAAGCTTTCTTT. Protein product: CASSPGALNTEAFF.

The chain links TRBV7-9 to TRBJ1-3; D is unresolved. The CDR3 is made up of 13 amino acids. CDR1 and CDR2 (germline): SEHNR, FQNEAQ (reference sequence). Trimming left V 5 bases short and J 2 bases short, with 7 bases between. The CDR3 bases are TGTGCCAGCAGCCGGCCCCCTGGAAACACCATATATTTT. Protein sequence: CASSRPPGNTIYF.

The chain couples TRBV2 to TRBJ2-1, with 11 positions matching TRBD2. The CDR3 is made up of 15 amino acids. V lost 3 bases to trimming and J lost 9 bases; unmatched junction nucleotides: 7. The germline CDR1 and CDR2 sequences are SNHLY and FYNNEI. The CDR3 spells CASSEDSGRVLEQFF. The CDR3 region has the DNA TGTGCCAGCAGTGAGGATAGCGGGAGGGTGCTTGAGCAGTTCTTC.

The V call is TRBV7-2, the J call TRBJ2-7; 8 bases align to TRBD2. Germline V CDR1 and CDR2: SGHTA, FQGNSA. This CDR3 has 15 amino acids. The ends lost 1 base at V and 2 bases at J; junction bases unmatched: 4. CDR3 DNA: TGTGCCAGCAGCTTAGTGGTAGCGGGGACCTACGAGCAGTACTTC. Its protein is CASSLVVAGTYEQYF.

The CDR3 reads CASSLGSGSTDTQYF. As DNA, the CDR3 is TGTGCCAGCAGCTTGGGTAGCGGTAGCACAGATACGCAGTATTTT. V and J are TRBV5-4 and TRBJ2-3; D possibly corresponds to TRBD2 (6 bases). The germline gives CDR1 SGHNT, CDR2 YYREEE (reference sequence). The CDR3 is 15 amino acids. With 0 bases removed from V and 0 bases from J, the gap between germline ends came to 8 bases.